Included here is one T cell receptor beta chain sequence, with context. Its recognized antigen is unknown. Nothing much larger sits one base from this clone, and base qualities are not available. The entry originates in a study of cytomegalovirus exposure and HLA in healthy donors (dated by TCRdb to 2016 to 2017). About the study as a whole: An earlier analysis of around 600 of the donors reported 250 to 300 Gb of sequence data and 100 million to 130 million unique TCR beta sequences from approximately 180 million T cells. The study profiled the T cell repertoires of hundreds of subjects by immunosequencing and related them to cytomegalovirus serostatus. In the later analysis, no new phenotypic data were used to find candidate immune exposures; instead, reliance was placed on TCR beta sequences and their occurrence across donors. In an earlier analysis of around 540 of the donors, high-throughput TCR beta sequencing was used to judge whether each TCR beta V gene segment behaved as functional or pseudogenic. A handful of DR-DQ haplotypes were handled as single units for association and clustering because linkage in the cohort was strong. A separate validation cohort of approximately 120 different subjects was used in addition to the roughly 670-subject first cohort. In a later genetic analysis, genome-wide SNP genotypes for about three fifths of the roughly 670 donors were used, and that subset was treated as a discovery cohort. Every discovery cohort repertoire had been produced on one sequencing platform. About 280 gigabases of sequencing data and approximately 91 million unique TCR sequences made up an early release that covered roughly 670 HLA-typed donors. Donor age, sex, ethnicity and CMV serostatus were compiled alongside the repertoire data. Among under 450 genotyped donors of the cohort, an average of 235,054 unique TCR beta nucleotide sequences were sequenced per donor, roughly a sixth of them non-productive. Of the 398 genotyped donors, roughly 80% fell in the genetic ancestry cluster associated with self-reported Caucasian donors. HLA typing covered class I and class II loci at four-digit resolution. The study aimed to test whether signatures of past pathogen exposure could be identified by cataloging public T cell receptors. To study patterns of TCR occurrence, a later analysis re-analyzed previously published TCR beta repertoires from 666 donors and added high-resolution HLA genotyping. The study combined high-throughput TCR immunosequencing, statistical association of individual TCRs with disease status, and machine learning to predict cytomegalovirus infection status. The number of typed donors differed by locus: roughly 620-640 for A, B, C, DRB1 and DQB1; some 540 for DQA1; roughly 600 for DPA1; and roughly 450 for DPB1. Here is what the overall study found, with its caveats: The authors suggested that the approach could potentially be generalized to other disease states and immunological phenotypes. Roughly uniform sequencing depth across donors was assumed in presence/absence analyses, although this assumption may not hold. Because counts were too low, roughly 17 rarely observed V segments, including chromosome 9 orphons, were left out of the earlier analysis of 587 of the donors. A later analysis found that TCR association rates varied across HLA loci, with DRB1 alleles showing the most associated TCRs and HLA-C alleles the fewest. When HLA alleles, especially DR and DQ, strongly co-occurred, attributing TCR associations to individual alleles was difficult. In vitro tests confirmed that three of the cytomegalovirus-associated TCR beta chains recognize cytomegalovirus antigens. In a later genetic analysis, fewer N-insertions in productive TCRs were reported among donors in an Asian-associated ancestry cluster than the roughly 700-donor mean. In this cohort, only TCR beta chains were sequenced, and detectable features were limited by the absence of alpha or paired-chain data. Because some donors lacked HLA typing at each locus, the association tests relied only on the typed subset. A further reported finding was that TCR beta sequences accurately predicted the HLA-A and HLA-B alleles for most subjects in the first cohort. CMV serostatus was the only immune exposure information available for the cohort. The classifier was reported to diagnose cytomegalovirus status with high specificity and sensitivity in both the original and validation cohorts. Some IMGT-functional V segments, including TRBV6-2 and TRBV6-3, could not be told apart with the 87-base-pair reads, so those segments were excluded. A later analysis associated about 16,000 TCR beta sequences with specific HLA alleles at a false discovery rate of 0.05. In a later analysis, HLA-associated TCR beta chains showed more clonal expansion and lower generation probabilities than non-associated chains that were equally common. A cluster of highly shared sequence variants was judged likely to represent a technical artifact of the sequencing pipeline. In a later genetic analysis, a missense DCLRE1C variant was associated with V-gene and J-gene trimming of TCR beta chains, and the association was replicated in an independent cohort. Linkage disequilibrium might explain the correlated functional status among segregating V segments, but an unknown experimental factor could not be ruled out. According to a later analysis, parvovirus B19, influenza, CMV and Epstein-Barr virus appeared linked to several top co-occurrence clusters. The study listed 150 to 200 TCR beta chains as associated with cytomegalovirus. Across donors, most TCR sequences were observed very rarely, whereas some public TCRs were present in many individuals. An earlier analysis of some 560 of the donors showed that most TCR beta V segments appeared in productive rearrangements either about 90% or about 30% of the time, which broadly matched IMGT annotations. According to a later analysis, most CMV-associated TCR beta chains appeared to be HLA-restricted, and the HLA associations seemed to be driven largely by CMV exposure.

In total, just over 650 healthy bone marrow donors made up the cohort. At the time of sampling, every cohort member was nominally healthy, though immune exposures that went unrecorded were likely present. The donor was CMV seropositive and was included in the group of 300 or so seropositive cohort members. A peripheral blood sample was collected from each donor, and TCR beta sequencing was performed on peripheral blood mononuclear cells. Genomic DNA was extracted from the blood cell samples with the Qiagen DNeasy Blood Extraction Kit. Library construction relied on the immunoSEQ multiplex PCR assay. For the multiplex PCR, a mixture combining 60 forward primers for TCR Vbeta segments and 13 reverse primers for TCR Jbeta segments was used. A multiplex PCR assay on genomic DNA amplified the CDR3 region of rearranged TCR beta genes. The Illumina HiSeq System was used to sequence the amplified TCR beta libraries as 87-base-pair reads. Turning to the authors' computational methods: In a later analysis, tens of millions of unique TCR beta chains were counted across the 500 to 850 repertoires, and around 10 million of these chains were shared by at least two donors. A nearest-neighbor algorithm error-corrected the raw reads and collapsed the reads into unique sequences, merging closely related sequences to remove PCR and sequencing errors. CDR3 sequences were aligned to IMGT reference sequences to assign V, D and J gene segments. For a sequence to be retained, a match of at least six nucleotides to both a V gene segment and a J gene segment was required. A rearrangement was called productive if the CDR3 had no stop codons and remained in frame with V and J, and every other rearrangement was called non-productive. CDR3 was defined according to IMGT convention as the region running from the second conserved V-encoded cysteine to the conserved J-encoded phenylalanine. Sequences without an unambiguous match to a single V gene segment were excluded from the earlier analysis of several hundred of the donors. In an earlier analysis of a few hundred of the donors, V segments were called functional above 56.7% productive rearrangements and were called segregating when the between-donor standard deviation exceeded 5%. A statistical classification framework was built to diagnose cytomegalovirus status from the catalog of TCR beta chain sequences. V and J gene assignment, in a later analysis, came from comparing TCR nucleotide sequences with IMGT/GENE-DB human TR gene sequences. The TCRdist pipeline was used in a later analysis to assign CDR3 sequences and most-parsimonious VDJ recombination scenarios. In a later analysis, each TCR beta chain was defined by its CDR3 amino acid sequence together with its V-gene family, and reads lacking a unique V-gene family were excluded. A later analysis removed over 500 highly shared, low-generation-probability nucleotide sequences to deal with suspected cross-contamination and a sequencing artifact. In a later analysis, a clonal expansion index was calculated for each public chain from normalized within-repertoire ranks of inferred template counts. Generation probabilities in a later analysis came from a VDJ recombination model fitted to out-of-frame rearrangements, and those results were checked against IGoR. A later analysis scored TCR-TCR, TCR-HLA and TCR-CMV co-occurrence with hypergeometric tests, applying a repertoire-size bias correction to TCR pairs. To estimate false discovery rates, a later analysis permuted the HLA or CMV assignments 20 times. A later analysis grouped co-occurring TCRs with DBSCAN, adding TCRdist sequence similarity when clustering within HLA-allele-positive subsets. Repertoires with fewer than 30,000 or more than 120,000 public chains were left out of co-occurrence clustering, as were about 5 repertoires with anomalous nucleotide sharing. The table comes from immuneACCESS by way of TCRdb, which keeps in-frame sequences with V and J called. Part of the clones is missing from these tables; in studies checked, under half for an unresolved V gene and the rest for unknown reasons. V, J and clone size were drawn from that table, and D and trimming were deduced from the DNA. The sample table records approximately 67,000 clones; more than 80% of these occur just once. The ten largest clones capture 9% to 14% of the sample.

V loses 2 bases at its end and J loses 3 bases; junction bases beyond the gene matches: 6. Measured from the cysteine to the phenylalanine, the CDR3 is 15 residues long. Only the CDR3 part of the read is kept: 45 bases, read in frame from the first base. From the germline V gene, CDR1 is SGHAT and CDR2 is FQNNGV. The sequence was collected from a young woman in good health and CMV-seropositive. The sequenced sample was PBMCs. In this chain, TRBV11-2 is recombined with TRBJ2-5; a stretch of 7 junction bases matches TRBD1. The DNA sequence is TGTGCCAGCAGCTTAAGGTCAGGGGGTGAAGAGACCCAGTACTTC. It translates as CASSLRSGGEETQYF. Extended through the reference TRBV11-2 and TRBJ2-5 proteins, this CDR3 yields the full variable domain: EAGVAQSPRYKIIEKRQSVAFWCNPISGHATLYWYQQILGQGPKLLIQFQNNGVVDDSQLPKDRFSAERLKGVDSTLKIQPAKLEDSAVYLCASSLRSGGEETQYFGPGTRLLVL.